This T cell receptor beta chain was captured in a study of blood T cell repertoires in COVID-19. Sequencing was performed with immunoSEQ multiplex PCR; in TCRdb, only in-frame clones are kept and a portion is missing. The table lists 110,000 to 150,000 clones, about 80% of them singletons. Germline CDR1 and CDR2: MNHEY and SVGEGT. There are 14 residues in the CDR3. Between the trimmed V and J ends, which lost 3 bases and 7 bases, there was a span of 13 bases. This chain uses TRBV6-2 or TRBV6-3 with TRBJ2-1; D not resolved. The receptor comes from a woman at least 80 years old in a cohort sampled during active or convalescent COVID-19. Sequenced: peripheral blood. The CDR3 nucleotides read TGTGCCAGCAGTTATTATCTAGATTCGAATGAGCAGTTCTTC. It is translated as CASSYYLDSNEQFF.